The 22 T cell receptor beta chains below come from one sample, sequenced in a study of T-cell memory formation after mild COVID-19. MiXCR, run by TCRdb on the 5' RACE reads, gives a single entry per CDR3 protein. The data contain 150,000 to 200,000 distinct CDR3 sequences, roughly 12% of them singletons. Specimen: PBMCs or a T cell subset sorted from them (not recorded which). These receptors were collected from a man aged 18 to 30 who had mild COVID-19 (a few samples of this study predate the infection). Cell type and time point are not known.

The rearrangement links TRBV18 to TRBJ2-7; TRBD1 is a possible D gene (5 bases). V gave up 5 bases and J gave up 2 bases, with 13 bases separating them. This CDR3 region has 14 residues. Germline V gives CDR1 KGHSH, CDR2 LQKENI. Here the CDR3 reads CASSAEQAPYEQYF. Written as DNA, the CDR3 is TGTGCCAGCTCAGCTGAACAGGCCCCCTACGAGCAGTACTTC.

The chain is built from TRBV7-2 and TRBJ1-2; TRBD1 aligns across 9 bases. V lost 1 base to trimming and J lost 5 bases; unmatched junction nucleotides: 5. This CDR3 has 15 amino acids. Germline lookup yields CDR1 SGHTA and CDR2 FQGNSA. CDR3 loop: CASSLGTGDPYGYTF. In DNA form, the CDR3 reads TGTGCCAGCAGCTTAGGGACAGGGGATCCTTATGGCTACACCTTC.

The sample holds many counts of this clonotype. The chain has TRBV6-2 or TRBV6-3 and TRBJ2-4; D is ambiguous. Trimming shortened V by 10 bases and J by 0 bases, and 13 bases separated the two germline ends. Germline V gives CDR1 MNHEY, CDR2 SVGEGT. There are 14 residues in the CDR3. CDR3 bases: TGTGCCACCAGCATGGATTCAGCCAAAAACATTCAGTACTTC. Its protein is CATSMDSAKNIQYF.

This clonotype is medium-sized. The gene calls are TRBV7-2 and TRBJ2-1; 10 positions agree with TRBD2. Germline assignment: CDR1 SGHTA and CDR2 FQGNSA. Unmatched junction bases numbered 6, after V lost 2 bases and J lost 8 bases. The CDR3 consists of 15 residues. The CDR3 reads CASSLSSGGLYEQFF. Written as DNA, the CDR3 is TGTGCCAGCAGCTTAAGTAGCGGGGGGCTGTATGAGCAGTTCTTC.

The chain carries TRBV11-2 and TRBJ1-1, with D uncertain. This CDR3 spans 15 amino acids. The germline V and J ends were trimmed by 1 base and 1 base, with 10 bases remaining between them. The germline V gene has CDR1 SGHAT and CDR2 FQNNGV. CDR3 sequence reads: CASSLGMTANTEAFF. The CDR3, as DNA: TGTGCCAGCAGCTTAGGAATGACGGCGAACACTGAAGCTTTCTTT.

This chain connects TRBV7-6 to TRBJ1-2; 9 nucleotides align to TRBD1. CDR3 length: 16 amino acids. Per germline, CDR1 SGHVS and CDR2 FNYEAQ. V lost 2 bases, J lost 5 bases, and 9 bases stayed unmatched. The CDR3 here is CASSLSQGADGYGYTF. The CDR3, as DNA: TGTGCCAGCAGCTTATCACAGGGGGCAGACGGGTATGGCTACACCTTC.

This clonotype was seen at least ten times. This chain joins TRBV12-3 or TRBV12-4 and TRBJ1-5; D gene unclear. The ends were cut back, 6 bases at V and 4 bases at J, with 10 bases in the middle. CDR3 length equals 13 residues. Here the CDR3 reads CASSLGQNQPQHF. Here the CDR3 DNA reads TGTGCCAGCAGCCTAGGCCAAAATCAGCCCCAGCATTTT.

This chain joins TRBV12-3 or TRBV12-4 and TRBJ2-7, with a weak D call TRBD1 (6 bases). V shed 8 bases and J shed 3 bases, with 11 bases lying between them. The CDR3 loop spans 12 amino acids. CDR3 region: CASGTTDYEQYF. The CDR3 coding sequence is TGTGCCAGCGGGACAACAGACTACGAGCAGTACTTC.

This clonotype was observed a handful of times. The chain has TRBV27 and TRBJ2-3, with D unresolved. CDR1 and CDR2 from the germline V gene are MNHEY and SMNVEV (reference sequence). This CDR3 has 13 residues. The V gene lost 4 bases and the J gene lost 2 bases, with 7 bases spanning the gap. The CDR3 is CASSYGSTDTQYF. The CDR3 DNA reads as TGTGCCAGCAGTTACGGATCCACAGATACGCAGTATTTT.

This clonotype was detected only a few times. V usage is TRBV20-1 and J usage is TRBJ1-5; the D is unclear. Between the trimmed V and J ends, which lost 4 bases and 6 bases, there was a span of 10 bases. The CDR3 is 12 amino acids. CDR1 and CDR2 (germline): DFQATT, SNEGSKA (reference sequence). CDR3 amino acids: CSANNRGQPQHF. The CDR3 DNA is TGCAGTGCTAACAATCGGGGTCAGCCCCAGCATTTT.

CDR3 residues: CASSSGGIVTEAFF. The DNA of the CDR3 is TGTGCCAGCAGTTCTGGGGGGATAGTCACTGAAGCTTTCTTT. V and J are TRBV27 and TRBJ1-1, with D perhaps matching TRBD1 (5 bases). The germline V and J ends were trimmed by 4 bases and 4 bases, with 13 bases remaining between them. This CDR3 region has 14 residues. In germline, CDR1 is MNHEY, CDR2 SMNVEV (reference sequence).

V and J are TRBV7-7 and TRBJ2-5, with a tentative D call TRBD2 (5 bases). Germline CDR1 SSHAT, CDR2 FNYEAQ (reference sequence). V lost 3 bases, J lost 0 bases, and 8 bases lay in between. The CDR3 totals 14 residues. CDR3 nucleotides: TGTGCCAGCAGCTTTGGGGAGAACCAAGAGACCCAGTACTTC. This encodes CASSFGENQETQYF.

In its sample, this clonotype was seen a few times. This sequence joins TRBV3-1 and TRBJ1-6; D uncertain. Germline V gene data show CDR1 as LGHDT and CDR2 as YNNKEL (reference sequence). Trimming shortened V by 1 base and J by 7 bases, and 11 bases separated the two germline ends. The length of the CDR3 is 15 residues. The CDR3 DNA reads as TGTGCCAGCAGCCAAGGGGCGGGCAGGAATTCACCCCTCCACTTT. This sequence encodes CASSQGAGRNSPLHF.

The V and J genes are TRBV5-1 and TRBJ2-3; D remains unclear. Trimming took 1 base from V and 8 from J, leaving 20 bases between them. There are 16 residues in the CDR3. Per germline, CDR1 SGHRS and CDR2 YFSETQ. CDR3 sequence (DNA): TGCGCCAGCAGCTTGATATCGGCCCGCCTCACGGGTACGCAGTATTTT. Encoded protein: CASSLISARLTGTQYF.

This clonotype has ten or more counts. The chain combines TRBV20-1 with TRBJ2-5; possibly TRBD2 for D (7 bases). The CDR3 covers 14 residues. V lost 7 bases, J lost 2 bases, and 17 bases lay in between. CDR1 DFQATT and CDR2 SNEGSKA come from the germline V gene (reference sequence). The DNA of the CDR3 is TGCAGTGAGAGAAGGGGGGGCAGACAAGAGACCCAGTACTTC. Amino acid sequence: CSERRGGRQETQYF.

This clonotype has ten or more counts. This chain connects TRBV12-3 or TRBV12-4 to TRBJ1-1, with TRBD1 as a possible D gene (5 bases). The CDR3 length is 13 residues. Trimming pared 3 bases from V and 6 bases from J, leaving 11 bases between. This CDR3 is CASSFLGGAEAFF. The DNA of the CDR3 is TGTGCCAGCAGTTTTTTGGGGGGGGCTGAAGCTTTCTTT.

This clonotype showed up just a few times. The gene calls are TRBV13 and TRBJ2-3; D remains ambiguous. V was trimmed by 0 bases and J by 4 bases, leaving 2 bases between them. The CDR3 runs 12 residues. Germline V gene lookup returns CDR1 PRHDT and CDR2 FYEKMQ (reference sequence). The CDR3 loop reads CASSLGPDTQYF. For the CDR3, the DNA is TGTGCCAGCAGCTTAGGACCAGATACGCAGTATTTT. The full variable domain, in which reference TRBV13 and TRBJ2-3 provide the parts outside the CDR3, is AAGVIQSPRHLIKEKRETATLKCYPIPRHDTVYWYQQGPGQDPQFLISFYEKMQSDKGSIPDRFSAQQFSDYHSELNMSSLELGDSALYFCASSLGPDTQYFGPGTRLTVL.

The genes are TRBV12-3 or TRBV12-4 and TRBJ2-1; no reliable D call. The CDR3 extends over 16 amino acids. The V and J ends lost 5 bases and 7 bases respectively, with 21 bases between them. In nucleotides, the CDR3 is TGTGCCAGCAGTACCCGGACGATAGAGGTTGGTAATGAGCAGTTCTTC. Translating it yields CASSTRTIEVGNEQFF.

The chain carries TRBV12-3 or TRBV12-4 and TRBJ2-1, with a weak D call TRBD1 (8 bases). With 7 bases removed from V and 9 bases from J, the gap between germline ends came to 16 bases. This CDR3 region has 13 residues. DNA of the CDR3: TGTGCCAGCATCAATTACAGGGGGGGTGAGCAGTTCTTC. Its protein is CASINYRGGEQFF.

At least ten counts were recorded for this clonotype. The chain uses TRBV4-3 and TRBJ2-1; 11 bases match TRBD2. V gave up 7 bases and J gave up 9 bases; unmatched junction bases: 11. Looked up from germline, CDR1 is LGHNA and CDR2 is YSLEER. This CDR3 has 15 residues. The CDR3 DNA reads as TGCGCCAGCAAAGTAATAGCGGGGGGGCCGGGTGAGCAGTTCTTC. Residues: CASKVIAGGPGEQFF.

Many counts were recorded for this clonotype. The chain links TRBV10-3 to TRBJ2-2; a weak D match, TRBD2 (7 bases). The CDR3 spans 13 residues. Germline V lookup: CDR1 ENHRY, CDR2 SYGVKD. Trimming shortened V by 10 bases and J by 6 bases, and 15 bases separated the two germline ends. CDR3 loop: CASRGADAGELFF. CDR3 bases: TGTGCCAGTCGGGGGGCCGACGCCGGGGAGCTGTTTTTT.

This clonotype has at least ten counts. This chain links TRBV5-1 with TRBJ2-2, with D unclear. V shed 5 bases and J shed 4 bases, with 9 bases lying between them. Germline values: CDR1 SGHRS, CDR2 YFSETQ. The CDR3 contains 13 residues. The CDR3 region is CASRKTGTGELFF. DNA for the CDR3: TGCGCCAGCAGGAAAACGGGCACCGGGGAGCTGTTTTTT.